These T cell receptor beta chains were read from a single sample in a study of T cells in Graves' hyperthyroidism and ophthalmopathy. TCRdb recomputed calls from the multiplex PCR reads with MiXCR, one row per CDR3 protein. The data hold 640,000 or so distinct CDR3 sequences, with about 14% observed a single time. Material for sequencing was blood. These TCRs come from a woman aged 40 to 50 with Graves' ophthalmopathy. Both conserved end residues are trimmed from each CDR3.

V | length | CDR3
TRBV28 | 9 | ASSIQIEQY
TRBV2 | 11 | ASRGLVSGEQY
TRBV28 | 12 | ASSPQGATQPQH
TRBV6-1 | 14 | ASSDEGGAGNQPQH
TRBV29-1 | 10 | SVLSDTSGAF
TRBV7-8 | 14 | ASSLVSLGNTGELF
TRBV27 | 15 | ASSLGIIGTSSYEQY
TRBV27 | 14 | ASSLYRVDGTDTQY
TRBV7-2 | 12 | ASRLTGATYEQY
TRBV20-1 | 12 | SASSSARTDEQY
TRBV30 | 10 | AWSSYGYEQY
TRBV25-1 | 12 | ASSESDRSYEQY
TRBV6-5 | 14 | ASSLWGHKSNQPQH
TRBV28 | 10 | ASSSLQGEQY
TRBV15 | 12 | ATSSVGGNSPLH
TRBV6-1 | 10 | ASRDPYGEQY
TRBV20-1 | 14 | SARGLWTGRNTEAF
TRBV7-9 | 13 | ASSLGLDGWETQY
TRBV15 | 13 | ATSSQQGGQETQY
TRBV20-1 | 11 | SAGGGSTDTQY
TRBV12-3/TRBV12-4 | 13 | ASSLPQISGNTIY
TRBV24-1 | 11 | ATSDPNEETQY
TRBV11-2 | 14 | ASSSGLAGVEGEQY
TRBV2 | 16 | ASSGEDTGTGITDTQY
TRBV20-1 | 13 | SARTDYGSSYEQY
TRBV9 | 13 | ASSVGGSTNYGYT
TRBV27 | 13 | ASSLSPTPLETQY
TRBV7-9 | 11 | SSSRPGADEQY
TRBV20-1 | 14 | SALGQESLVWTEAF
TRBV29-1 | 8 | SADRESYT
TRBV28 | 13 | ASNNVEGGTDTQY
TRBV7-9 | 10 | ASSPSSGELF
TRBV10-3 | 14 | AISGGQGLSNTEAF
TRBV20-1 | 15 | SASGGSSGRVQYEQY
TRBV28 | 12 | ASSYSDREETQY
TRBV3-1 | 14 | ASSQGRGIPNYGYT
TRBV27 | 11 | ASSLAGIREQY
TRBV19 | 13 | ASSMSRSSNQPQH
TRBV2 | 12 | ASGSEGLNTEAF
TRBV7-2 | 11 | ASSLEVGNTIY
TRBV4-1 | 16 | ASSYRTGSTSIQETQY
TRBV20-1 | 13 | SARDPGTGKYEQY
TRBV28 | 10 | ASSILGYGYT
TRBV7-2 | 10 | ASSLGTDTQY
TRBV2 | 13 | ASSGYGRSSYEQY
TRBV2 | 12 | ASSDRGLGNTIY
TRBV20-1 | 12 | SARDPNVNTEAF
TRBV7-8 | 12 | ASSRRQENTEAF
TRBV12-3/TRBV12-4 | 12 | ASSLGDMNTEAF
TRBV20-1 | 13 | SARQGAKANTEAF
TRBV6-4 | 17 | ASSDGGDRSLFANQPQH
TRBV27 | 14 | ASFPLFAGNTGELF